This T cell receptor (beta chain) was sequenced for a study of blood T cell repertoires in COVID-19. Study-level background: Some COVID-19 samples were acute and others convalescent; all came from the United States, Italy and Spain. PBMCs, B-cell-depleted T cells, or T cells were the source of the cDNA or gDNA that made up the material.

As originally analysed: Reference gene primers were amplified, and this amplification served to estimate nucleated cell counts. Profiling relied on immunoSEQ multiplex PCR, and the TCRdb table lists in-frame clones only, not all of them. V, J and clone size were drawn from that table, and D and trimming were deduced from the DNA. Here the sample spans approximately 280,000 clones, around 89% being singletons. V shed 0 bases and J shed 8 bases, with 13 bases lying between them. The germline V gene encodes CDR1 GTSNPN and CDR2 SVGIG (reference sequence). This CDR3 has 13 amino acids. Sequencing used peripheral blood. This sequence was found in an older woman with acute or convalescent COVID-19. This chain connects TRBV30 to TRBJ1-2, with unresolved D. This CDR3 is CAWSVGGGSGYTF. The CDR3 nucleotides are TGTGCCTGGAGTGTAGGCGGAGGGAGCGGCTACACCTTC.